The rows below give T cell receptor beta chains drawn from one sample of a study of metastatic and nonmetastatic thyroid tumors. TCRdb re-called the PCR reads with MiXCR. The table shows about 15,000 clones, with approximately 27% occurring only once. The sequencing input was tumor tissue. The receptors derive from a female donor with papillary thyroid cancer or a benign thyroid nodule (not recorded which). Some clones in this sample may be carry-over from other donors' samples. Each CDR3 is given with its conserved first and last residue. D genes are given only for firm matches. The size of a clone is reported for some rows only, either as once, few or many, or as a class for expanded clones.

D gene: -; V gene: TRBV13; J gene: TRBJ1-1; clone size: -; CDR3 protein: CASSSKRMNTEAFF; CDR3 DNA: TGTGCCAGCAGCTCTAAAAGGATGAACACTGAAGCTTTCTTT
D gene: -; V gene: TRBV7-8; J gene: TRBJ1-1; clone size: -; CDR3 protein: CASSLSGRRNTEAFF; CDR3 DNA: TGTGCCAGCAGCTTATCCGGCAGGAGGAACACTGAAGCTTTCTTT
D gene: -; V gene: TRBV30; J gene: TRBJ1-6; clone size: -; CDR3 protein: CAWGWGARTGATPLHF; CDR3 DNA: TGTGCCTGGGGATGGGGCGCTCGAACAGGCGCGACACCCCTCCACTTT
D gene: TRBD2; V gene: TRBV20-1; J gene: TRBJ2-5; clone size: many; CDR3 protein: CSARDPGLAETQYF; CDR3 DNA: TGCAGTGCTAGAGATCCCGGACTAGCGGAGACCCAGTACTTC
D gene: -; V gene: TRBV6-5; J gene: TRBJ1-2; clone size: -; CDR3 protein: CASSNTGHYGYTF; CDR3 DNA: TGTGCCAGCAGTAACACCGGGCACTATGGCTACACCTTC
D gene: -; V gene: TRBV20-1; J gene: TRBJ1-1; clone size: many; CDR3 protein: CSASGTGDTEAFF; CDR3 DNA: TGCAGTGCTAGCGGTACGGGGGACACTGAAGCTTTCTTT
D gene: -; V gene: TRBV20-1; J gene: TRBJ2-5; clone size: many; CDR3 protein: CSAELGQGGMETQYF; CDR3 DNA: TGCAGTGCTGAGTTAGGTCAGGGGGGAATGGAGACCCAGTACTTC
D gene: TRBD1; V gene: TRBV20-1; J gene: TRBJ1-1; clone size: -; CDR3 protein: CSAKQGADTEAFF; CDR3 DNA: TGCAGTGCTAAACAGGGGGCGGACACTGAAGCTTTCTTT
D gene: TRBD1; V gene: TRBV10-3; J gene: TRBJ1-1; clone size: few; CDR3 protein: CAISDFGTGVNTEAFF; CDR3 DNA: TGTGCCATCAGTGACTTTGGGACAGGCGTGAACACTGAAGCTTTCTTT
D gene: -; V gene: TRBV6-2/TRBV6-3; J gene: TRBJ2-5; clone size: -; CDR3 protein: CASSWGRKETQYF; CDR3 DNA: TGTGCCAGCAGTTGGGGGCGGAAAGAGACCCAGTACTTC
D gene: -; V gene: TRBV5-1; J gene: TRBJ1-1; clone size: -; CDR3 protein: CASSPWGVREAFF; CDR3 DNA: TGCGCCAGCAGCCCGTGGGGAGTTAGGGAAGCTTTCTTT
D gene: TRBD1; V gene: TRBV2; J gene: TRBJ1-5; clone size: few; CDR3 protein: CASTLGQSGNQPQHF; CDR3 DNA: TGTGCCAGCACCCTGGGACAGAGTGGCAATCAGCCCCAGCATTTT
D gene: -; V gene: TRBV13; J gene: TRBJ1-2; clone size: many; CDR3 protein: CASSHQEGYGYTF; CDR3 DNA: TGTGCCAGCAGCCACCAGGAGGGTTATGGCTACACCTTC
D gene: -; V gene: TRBV2; J gene: TRBJ2-3; clone size: many; CDR3 protein: CASRDYLSQYF; CDR3 DNA: TGTGCCAGCAGAGACTATCTCTCGCAGTATTTT
D gene: -; V gene: TRBV27; J gene: TRBJ2-7; clone size: few; CDR3 protein: CASSRDTQYEQYF; CDR3 DNA: TGTGCCAGCTCCCGGGACACACAATACGAGCAGTACTTC
D gene: -; V gene: TRBV27; J gene: TRBJ2-2; clone size: few; CDR3 protein: CASSLRGRGNTGELFF; CDR3 DNA: TGTGCCAGCAGCTTAAGGGGGAGGGGGAACACCGGGGAGCTGTTTTTT
D gene: TRBD2; V gene: TRBV5-4; J gene: TRBJ2-3; clone size: many; CDR3 protein: CASSLTSGSAADTQYF; CDR3 DNA: TGTGCCAGCAGCTTAACTAGCGGGAGCGCCGCAGATACGCAGTATTTT
D gene: TRBD1; V gene: TRBV20-1; J gene: TRBJ2-7; clone size: many; CDR3 protein: CSAGTGGFEQYF; CDR3 DNA: TGCAGTGCTGGGACAGGGGGTTTCGAGCAGTACTTC
D gene: -; V gene: TRBV7-2; J gene: TRBJ1-6; clone size: -; CDR3 protein: CASSLVSSYNSPLHF; CDR3 DNA: TGTGCCAGCAGCTTAGTCAGCTCCTATAATTCACCCCTCCACTTT
D gene: -; V gene: TRBV6-1; J gene: TRBJ1-2; clone size: few; CDR3 protein: CASSASPGSHGYTF; CDR3 DNA: TGTGCCAGCAGCGCCAGTCCAGGGAGCCATGGCTACACCTTC
D gene: -; V gene: TRBV3-1; J gene: TRBJ2-5; clone size: many; CDR3 protein: CASSGRGTQYF; CDR3 DNA: TGTGCCAGCAGCGGCCGAGGGACCCAGTACTTC
D gene: -; V gene: TRBV9; J gene: TRBJ1-4; clone size: many; CDR3 protein: CASSVATDEKLFF; CDR3 DNA: TGTGCCAGCAGCGTAGCGACAGATGAAAAACTGTTTTTT
D gene: -; V gene: TRBV4-1; J gene: TRBJ2-3; clone size: many; CDR3 protein: CASSQEGRGGTDTQYF; CDR3 DNA: TGCGCCAGCAGCCAAGAGGGCAGGGGCGGCACAGATACGCAGTATTTT
D gene: -; V gene: TRBV12-3/TRBV12-4; J gene: TRBJ2-5; clone size: -; CDR3 protein: CASRRGGVVTQYF; CDR3 DNA: TGTGCCAGCAGGAGGGGAGGCGTCGTGACCCAGTACTTC
D gene: -; V gene: TRBV5-1; J gene: TRBJ2-7; clone size: -; CDR3 protein: CASSLVLGGYEQYF; CDR3 DNA: TGCGCCAGCAGCTTAGTACTAGGCGGGTACGAGCAGTACTTC
D gene: -; V gene: TRBV6-1; J gene: TRBJ2-5; clone size: many; CDR3 protein: CASTSVGRFSQETQYF; CDR3 DNA: TGTGCCAGCACTTCCGTGGGGCGTTTTAGCCAAGAGACCCAGTACTTC
D gene: TRBD1; V gene: TRBV20-1; J gene: TRBJ2-1; clone size: -; CDR3 protein: CSATGTGLIDEQFF; CDR3 DNA: TGCAGTGCTACCGGGACAGGGTTGATCGATGAGCAGTTCTTC
D gene: -; V gene: TRBV7-8; J gene: TRBJ2-1; clone size: few; CDR3 protein: CASSSAPGPKFF; CDR3 DNA: TGTGCCAGCAGCTCAGCACCGGGACCGAAGTTCTTC
D gene: TRBD1; V gene: TRBV28; J gene: TRBJ2-4; clone size: many; CDR3 protein: CASRLQGAYIQYF; CDR3 DNA: TGTGCCAGCAGGTTACAGGGGGCTTACATTCAGTACTTC
D gene: -; V gene: TRBV28; J gene: TRBJ2-5; clone size: many; CDR3 protein: CASSSLQGGEETQYF; CDR3 DNA: TGTGCCAGCAGTTCTCTCCAAGGTGGGGAAGAGACCCAGTACTTC
D gene: -; V gene: TRBV5-8; J gene: TRBJ1-4; clone size: -; CDR3 protein: CASSPPDTPTNEKLFF; CDR3 DNA: TGTGCCAGCAGCCCGCCGGACACCCCAACTAATGAAAAACTGTTTTTT
D gene: -; V gene: TRBV3-1; J gene: TRBJ2-1; clone size: -; CDR3 protein: CASIQDRGYNEQFF; CDR3 DNA: TGTGCCAGCATTCAAGATCGCGGGTACAATGAGCAGTTCTTC
D gene: -; V gene: TRBV6-1; J gene: TRBJ1-2; clone size: -; CDR3 protein: CASSAAGSGYTF; CDR3 DNA: TGTGCCAGCAGCGCCGCAGGGTCTGGCTACACCTTC
D gene: TRBD1; V gene: TRBV30; J gene: TRBJ1-4; clone size: -; CDR3 protein: CAWSVPGGGYEKLFF; CDR3 DNA: TGTGCCTGGAGTGTACCTGGAGGGGGCTATGAAAAACTGTTTTTT
D gene: -; V gene: TRBV11-2; J gene: TRBJ2-7; clone size: -; CDR3 protein: CASSLEFSYEQYF; CDR3 DNA: TGTGCCAGCAGCTTAGAGTTCTCCTACGAGCAGTACTTC
D gene: -; V gene: TRBV4-3; J gene: TRBJ1-1; clone size: -; CDR3 protein: CASSQDRLAEALF; CDR3 DNA: TGCGCCAGCAGCCAAGATAGGCTGGCTGAAGCTTTATTT
D gene: -; V gene: TRBV19; J gene: TRBJ2-7; clone size: -; CDR3 protein: CASRGGAAGEQYF; CDR3 DNA: TGTGCCAGTAGGGGGGGCGCGGCGGGCGAGCAGTACTTC
D gene: TRBD2; V gene: TRBV19; J gene: TRBJ2-7; clone size: few; CDR3 protein: CASSLPGLGTYEQYF; CDR3 DNA: TGTGCCAGTAGTCTCCCGGGACTAGGGACCTACGAGCAGTACTTC
D gene: -; V gene: TRBV10-3; J gene: TRBJ1-2; clone size: many; CDR3 protein: CAISESERLSHNYGYTF; CDR3 DNA: TGTGCCATCAGTGAGTCAGAAAGGCTTTCCCATAACTATGGCTACACCTTC
D gene: -; V gene: TRBV7-2; J gene: TRBJ2-7; clone size: -; CDR3 protein: CASSLYFNGGWYEQYF; CDR3 DNA: TGTGCCAGCAGCTTATACTTTAACGGGGGTTGGTACGAGCAGTACTTC
D gene: -; V gene: TRBV20-1; J gene: TRBJ1-1; clone size: -; CDR3 protein: CSARGSGGTEAFF; CDR3 DNA: TGCAGTGCTAGAGGAAGTGGGGGCACTGAAGCTTTCTTT